Shown below are 10 T cell receptor beta chains from a single sample sequenced in a study of blood T cell repertoires in COVID-19. This table comes from immunoSEQ multiplex PCR, and its TCRdb copy is limited to in-frame clones, with some not included. This sample has 90,000 to 120,000 clones, with roughly 90% found just once. Sequencing used peripheral blood. Source of these receptors: a man between 40 and 49 years old with active or convalescent COVID-19.

V is TRBV5-6 and J is TRBJ1-2; no clear D. The CDR3 has 12 amino acids. Per germline, CDR1 SGHDT and CDR2 YYEEEE. The V end lost 3 bases, the J end lost 4 bases, and 7 bases lay between the germline ends. The CDR3 bases are TGTGCCAGCAGCTCCGCCGGCTATGGCTACACCTTC. Its translation: CASSSAGYGYTF.

This chain links TRBV10-3 with TRBJ2-1, with TRBD2 matching over 12 bases. The CDR3 sequence is 17 residues long. CDR1 and CDR2 (germline): ENHRY, SYGVKD. Losses at the gene ends were 5 bases for V and 0 bases for J; bases not matched to a gene: 5. The CDR3 loop reads CAISWTSGANSYNEQFF. The CDR3 nucleotides read TGTGCCATCAGTTGGACTAGCGGGGCTAACTCCTACAATGAGCAGTTCTTC.

CDR3 protein: CASTGRRNPWGYEQYF. For the CDR3, the DNA is TGTGCCAGCACGGGTAGGAGGAACCCCTGGGGATACGAGCAGTACTTC. The chain recombines TRBV21-1 with TRBJ2-7; the tabulated D call, TRBD2, remains unverified against the DNA. TRBV21-1 is recorded as a pseudogene. The CDR3 runs 16 residues.

The chain combines TRBV13 with TRBJ2-1; no definite D call. This CDR3 contains 11 residues. Germline V lookup: CDR1 PRHDT, CDR2 FYEKMQ (reference sequence). Deletions cut 5 bases from V and 10 bases from J, with 9 bases between. The CDR3 coding sequence is TGTGCCAGCAGCACTCGATACGAGCAGTTCTTC. This codes for CASSTRYEQFF.

The chain carries TRBV27 and TRBJ2-7; D gene unclear. Germline values: CDR1 MNHEY, CDR2 SMNVEV (reference sequence). The CDR3 loop spans 14 amino acids. V was clipped by 2 bases and J by 7 bases, with 15 bases between them. The CDR3 region has the DNA TGTGCCAGCAGTTTAAGCCAGGTGATCAAAGAGCAGTACTTC. Translated, it gives CASSLSQVIKEQYF.

The chain joins TRBV5-4 to TRBJ1-1; no definite D call. Looked up from germline, CDR1 is SGHNT and CDR2 is YYREEE (reference sequence). V lost 0 bases and J 3 bases, leaving 9 bases between the germline ends. The CDR3 has 14 amino acids. CDR3 in amino acids: CASSLDSGYTEAFF. CDR3 DNA sequence: TGTGCCAGCAGCTTGGACAGCGGGTACACTGAAGCTTTCTTT. Variable domain in full (rest from reference TRBV5-4 and TRBJ1-1): ETGVTQSPTHLIKTRGQQVTLRCSSQSGHNTVSWYQQALGQGPQFIFQYYREEENGRGNFPPRFSGLQFPNYSSELNVNALELDDSALYLCASSLDSGYTEAFFGQGTRLTVV.

The gene calls are TRBV28 and TRBJ2-7; 7 positions match TRBD1. Unmatched junction bases numbered 7, after V lost 6 bases and J lost 5 bases. Germline V CDR1 and CDR2: MDHEN, SYDVKM. The length of the CDR3 is 13 residues. The CDR3 loop reads CASSTTGVDEQYF. The DNA for the CDR3 is TGTGCCAGCAGCACCACAGGGGTTGACGAGCAGTACTTC. Full variable domain (outside the CDR3, taken from reference TRBV28 and TRBJ2-7): DVKVTQSSRYLVKRTGEKVFLECVQDMDHENMFWYRQDPGLGLRLIYFSYDVKMKEKGDIPEGYSVSREKKERFSLILESASTNQTSMYLCASSTTGVDEQYFGPGTRLTVT.

In this sample, this clone turned up once. V gene TRBV7-2 combines with J gene TRBJ2-3; tentatively, D is TRBD2 (5 bases). Per the germline V gene, CDR1 is SGHTA and CDR2 is FQGNSA. There are 12 residues in the CDR3. V lost 11 bases to trimming and J lost 3 bases, with 12 bases between them. The CDR3 spells CAAGRGTDTQYF. The CDR3 DNA sequence: TGTGCCGCGGGTCGGGGTACAGATACGCAGTATTTT.

The chain combines TRBV24-1 with TRBJ1-1; a possible D gene is TRBD1 (6 bases). The germline V and J ends were trimmed by 4 bases and 1 base, with 12 bases remaining between them. The CDR3 has 15 residues. The germline V gene encodes CDR1 KGHDR and CDR2 SFDVKD. The CDR3 sequence is CATSDGPGENTEAFF. For the CDR3, the DNA is TGTGCCACCAGTGACGGTCCAGGGGAGAACACTGAAGCTTTCTTT.

The chain has TRBV6-6 and TRBJ1-2; D is possibly TRBD1 (6 bases). Germline CDR1 MNHNY, CDR2 SVGAGI (reference sequence). The CDR3 totals 16 residues. The V end lost 3 bases, the J end lost 2 bases, and 16 bases lay between the germline ends. CDR3 loop: CASSYGQYHVNYGYTF. In DNA form, the CDR3 reads TGTGCCAGCAGTTATGGACAGTACCATGTAAACTATGGCTACACCTTC.